Listed below are T cell receptor beta chains from one sample, sequenced in a study of cytomegalovirus exposure and HLA in healthy donors. Repertoires were generated with immunoSEQ multiplex PCR, while TCRdb's copy carries only in-frame clones and drops some. The sample has about 160,000 clones, 65% to 90% seen once; the top ten hold approximately 2%. Sequenced: PBMCs. These receptors were taken from a young woman in good health and CMV-seronegative. Each CDR3 is given with its conserved first and last residue. A D gene is named only where the DNA matches it firmly. The listing skips clone size in some rows; elsewhere it reads once, few, many or a size class.

clone_size	v_call	j_call	d_call	cdr3_nt	cdr3_aa
NA	TRBV10-2	TRBJ2-7	TRBD2	TGCGCCAGCACGGGTAGCGGGTACGAGCAGTACTTC	CASTGSGYEQYF
NA	TRBV5-1	TRBJ1-3	TRBD1	TGCGCCAGCAGCAATACAGGACAGGGTGCAGGAAACACCATATATTTT	CASSNTGQGAGNTIYF
NA	TRBV4-3	TRBJ2-1	NA	TGCGCCAGCAGCCAAGATCGGACGGGAGCGATTCACAATGAGCAGTTCTTC	CASSQDRTGAIHNEQFF
NA	TRBV9	TRBJ2-3	NA	TGTGCCAGCAGCGCTTTCCGGCAGGGATCGTCGCACACAGATACGCAGTATTTT	CASSAFRQGSSHTDTQYF
NA	TRBV11-2	TRBJ2-1	TRBD2	TGTGCCAGCAGCTGGGAGCGGGGTGAGCAGTTCTTC	CASSWERGEQFF
NA	TRBV7-6	TRBJ1-3	NA	TGTGCCAGCAGCAGGAGCACAGGAGTCTCTGGAAACACCATATATTTT	CASSRSTGVSGNTIYF
NA	TRBV6-1	TRBJ1-1	TRBD1	TGTGCCAGCAGTGTGCGTTTGGCTTCCGGACAGGGGTTCGGCACTGAAGCTTTCTTT	CASSVRLASGQGFGTEAFF
NA	TRBV7-2	TRBJ2-1	TRBD2	TGTGCCAGCAGCCCGTCTGGACTAGCGGGAAAGGGCAATGAGCAGTTCTTC	CASSPSGLAGKGNEQFF
NA	TRBV6-5	TRBJ2-5	NA	TGTGCCAGCAGTGCAGACAGTCAAGAGACCCAGTACTTC	CASSADSQETQYF
medium-sized	TRBV9	TRBJ1-5	NA	TGTGCCAGCAGCGGTGGGCAGGGTAACCAGCCCCAGCATTTT	CASSGGQGNQPQHF
few	TRBV10-3	TRBJ1-2	NA	TGTGCCATCAGCTCAGGTTATGGCTACACCTTC	CAISSGYGYTF
NA	TRBV23-1	TRBJ2-3	NA	TGCGCCAGCAGCCGGTGGACAGCGAGTTCTTTGGATACGCAGTATTTT	CASSRWTASSLDTQYF
NA	TRBV7-9	TRBJ1-1	NA	TGTGCCAGCAGCTTACAGGGGTCCACTGAAGCTTTCTTT	CASSLQGSTEAFF
NA	TRBV19	TRBJ1-2	TRBD1	TGTGCCCCGCAACAGGAGGGGGCGAAAGGCTACACCTTC	CAPQQEGAKGYTF